The 19 T cell receptor beta chains below come from one sample, sequenced in a study of Ad26.COV2.S vaccination and SARS-CoV-2 variants. Libraries were prepared by immunoSEQ multiplex PCR; TCRdb keeps only in-frame clonotypes and omits some of them. The profile shows approximately 360,000 clones, roughly 85% of them singletons. Treatment: 19 received Ad26.COV2.S at low or high dose, single or two shots; several received placebo; per-sample allocation not given. It was on day 63 after the first vaccine or placebo injection that samples were taken. The sample was peripheral blood, taken in a trial of Ad26.COV2.S vaccine versus placebo. These receptor sequences come from a person aged 18 to 59 who received the Ad26.COV2.S COVID-19 vaccine or a placebo.

This chain joins TRBV9 and TRBJ2-1, with D unclear. There are 15 residues in the CDR3. The V end was cut by 3 bases, the J end by 6 bases, with 16 bases between. Germline V gene data show CDR1 as SGDLS and CDR2 as YYNGEE. In DNA form, the CDR3 reads TGTGCCAGCAGCGCCTCGGGTTTCATCGGCAATGAGCAGTTCTTC. Protein sequence: CASSASGFIGNEQFF.

J is TRBJ2-7 and V is TRBV24-1; D unresolved. Trimming removed 3 bases from V and 5 bases from J, with 16 bases in between. The germline V gene encodes CDR1 KGHDR and CDR2 SFDVKD. The CDR3 is made up of 15 amino acids. The CDR3 nucleotides read TGTGCCACCAGTGATCCACGAGGAACTACGAACGAGCAGTACTTC. It yields the protein CATSDPRGTTNEQYF.

This chain joins TRBV9 and TRBJ2-4; tentative D call: TRBD2 (5 bases). Germline lookup yields CDR1 SGDLS and CDR2 YYNGEE. The V gene lost 0 bases and the J gene lost 9 bases, with 19 bases spanning the gap. The CDR3 spans 16 residues. CDR3 nucleotides: TGTGCCAGCAGCGTAGCCCTAGCTCCGATGGATGGCATTCAGTACTTC. The encoded protein is CASSVALAPMDGIQYF.

The rearrangement uses TRBV14 and TRBJ2-3, with no clear D. The CDR3 covers 11 residues. Germline V gene sequence: CDR1 SGHDN, CDR2 FVKESK. V gave up 5 bases and J gave up 0 bases, with 0 bases separating them. CDR3 region: CASSSTDTQYF. In DNA, the CDR3 is TGTGCCAGCAGCAGCACAGATACGCAGTATTTT.

The rearrangement joins TRBV7-9 to TRBJ2-2; 10 positions agree with TRBD1. The CDR3 totals 16 residues. Germline loops: CDR1 SEHNR, CDR2 FQNEAQ (reference sequence). With V trimmed by 6 bases and J by 5 bases, 9 bases remained unmatched. The CDR3 sequence is CASRPTGGVGTGELFF. DNA for the CDR3: TGTGCCAGCAGACCGACAGGGGGCGTAGGAACCGGGGAGCTGTTTTTT.

V gene TRBV27 combines with J gene TRBJ1-1; D perhaps matches TRBD1 (6 bases). CDR1 MNHEY and CDR2 SMNVEV come from the germline V gene (reference sequence). The CDR3 has 14 residues. Between the trimmed V and J ends, which lost 6 bases and 0 bases, there was a span of 11 bases. The CDR3 DNA sequence: TGTGCCAGCAGGCAACAGGGTGTGAACACTGAAGCTTTCTTT. It specifies CASRQQGVNTEAFF.

This chain uses TRBV5-5 with TRBJ1-5; 10 bases agree with TRBD1. Germline V gives CDR1 SGHKS, CDR2 YYEKEE (reference sequence). CDR3 length equals 17 residues. V gave up 4 bases and J gave up 2 bases; unmatched junction bases: 9. CDR3 nucleotides: TGTGCCAGCAGCCCCGGGACAGGGGCCGTGCGCAATCAGCCCCAGCATTTT. Amino acid sequence: CASSPGTGAVRNQPQHF. Full variable domain (outside the CDR3, taken from reference TRBV5-5 and TRBJ1-5): DAGVTQSPTHLIKTRGQQVTLRCSPISGHKSVSWYQQVLGQGPQFIFQYYEKEERGRGNFPDRFSARQFPNYSSELNVNALLLGDSALYLCASSPGTGAVRNQPQHFGDGTRLSIL.

The chain couples TRBV29-1 to TRBJ2-1; D uncertain. V was clipped by 4 bases and J by 0 bases, with 7 bases between them. The CDR3 is 13 amino acids. CDR1 and CDR2 from the germline V gene are SQVTM and ANQGSEA. The CDR3 protein is CSVGHTSYNEQFF. DNA of the CDR3: TGCAGCGTTGGCCACACCTCCTACAATGAGCAGTTCTTC.

This chain connects TRBV4-3 to TRBJ2-5, with 7 bases matching TRBD2. The CDR3 has 14 amino acids. Germline assignment: CDR1 LGHNA and CDR2 YSLEER. J lost 4 bases, V lost 0 bases, and 2 bases had no gene match. The CDR3 spells CASSQELARETQYF. The DNA for the CDR3 is TGCGCCAGCAGCCAAGAACTAGCGAGAGAGACCCAGTACTTC.

This clone showed up just once. CDR3 nucleotides: TGCGCCAGCAGCCGAGGCTTGGGGGTCGGCCAAGAGACCCAGTACTTC. It codes for CASSRGLGVGQETQYF. This chain joins TRBV5-1 and TRBJ2-5, with D possibly being TRBD1 or TRBD2 (5 bases each). This CDR3 is built from 16 residues. Trimming pared 4 bases from V and 1 base from J, leaving 17 bases between. Germline V gives CDR1 SGHRS, CDR2 YFSETQ.

The J gene is TRBJ1-1, the V gene TRBV18; D is unclear. Looked up from germline, CDR1 is KGHSH and CDR2 is LQKENI. This CDR3 spans 11 amino acids. Trimming stripped 6 bases from V and 5 bases from J, with 7 bases between. CDR3 sequence: CASSLYTEAFF. CDR3 bases: TGTGCCAGCTCTCTCTATACTGAAGCTTTCTTT. Combining the CDR3 with reference TRBV18 and TRBJ1-1 gives the whole variable domain NAGVMQNPRHLVRRRGQEARLRCSPMKGHSHVYWYRQLPEEGLKFMVYLQKENIIDESGMPKERFSAEFPKEGPSILRIQQVVRGDSAAYFCASSLYTEAFFGQGTRLTVV.

This clone showed up just a few times. The chain recombines TRBV2 with TRBJ1-5, with a possible D match to TRBD1 (5 bases). Trimming removed 3 bases from V and 7 bases from J, with 13 bases in between. The CDR3 runs 14 residues. CDR1 and CDR2 (germline): SNHLY, FYNNEI. DNA of the CDR3: TGTGCCAGCAGTGATCCAGGGCCGACCCAGCCCCAGCATTTT. Encoded protein: CASSDPGPTQPQHF. The full variable domain, in which reference TRBV2 and TRBJ1-5 provide the parts outside the CDR3, is EPEVTQTPSHQVTQMGQEVILRCVPISNHLYFYWYRQILGQKVEFLVSFYNNEISEKSEIFDDQFSVERPDGSNFTLKIRSTKLEDSAMYFCASSDPGPTQPQHFGDGTRLSIL.

This clone has only a few counts. The J gene is TRBJ1-1, the V gene TRBV12-3 or TRBV12-4; D call uncertain. This CDR3 spans 13 amino acids. Trimming stripped 0 bases from V and 3 bases from J, with 5 bases between. The CDR3 loop is CASSLARYTEAFF. The DNA for the CDR3 is TGTGCCAGCAGTTTAGCCAGATACACTGAAGCTTTCTTT.

The genes are TRBV5-6 and TRBJ1-4; D call uncertain. Germline V gene data show CDR1 as SGHDT and CDR2 as YYEEEE. This CDR3 region has 15 residues. Trimming removed 0 bases at V and 3 bases at J, with 9 bases between. CDR3 loop: CASSLGFRSNEKLFF. The CDR3 DNA follows: TGTGCCAGCAGCTTGGGGTTCAGATCTAATGAAAAACTGTTTTTT.

The chain has TRBV30 and TRBJ1-2; TRBD1 aligns across 8 bases. The J segment lost 4 bases and the V segment lost 0 bases, leaving 4 bases of the junction unmatched. This CDR3 spans 14 amino acids. Germline CDR1 and CDR2: GTSNPN and SVGIG (reference sequence). In DNA, the CDR3 is TGTGCCTGGAGTGTCGGGACAGGCCTCTATGGCTACACCTTC. Residues: CAWSVGTGLYGYTF.

The rearrangement links TRBV7-9 to TRBJ1-1; no clear D gene. Trimming removed 8 bases from V and 1 base from J, with 8 bases in between. The CDR3 consists of 12 residues. The germline V gene encodes CDR1 SEHNR and CDR2 FQNEAQ (reference sequence). For the CDR3, the DNA is TGTGCCAGCTCGGCAGGGAACACTGAAGCTTTCTTT. Amino acids: CASSAGNTEAFF.

The V and J genes are TRBV4-3 and TRBJ1-4; unclear D gene. This CDR3 is 14 amino acids long. Deletions cut 4 bases from V and 6 bases from J, with 12 bases between. Per the germline V gene, CDR1 is LGHNA and CDR2 is YSLEER. The CDR3 nucleotides are TGCGCCAGCAGCCTTGCCAACGAGGATGAAAAACTGTTTTTT. Protein: CASSLANEDEKLFF.

The J gene is TRBJ2-1, the V gene TRBV18; D may be TRBD2 (7 bases). The ends were cut back, 1 base at V and 8 bases at J, with 15 bases in the middle. CDR1 is KGHSH, CDR2 LQKENI, per germline. The CDR3 runs to 15 residues. CDR3 DNA: TGTGCCAGCTCACCACAACGGGGGGCGAACGATGAGCAGTTCTTC. Its protein is CASSPQRGANDEQFF.

V gene TRBV5-1 combines with J gene TRBJ2-2; no clear D. Trimming pared 2 bases from V and 6 bases from J, leaving 14 bases between. The CDR3 totals 15 residues. Germline loops: CDR1 SGHRS, CDR2 YFSETQ. In nucleotides, the CDR3 is TGCGCCAGCAGCTTAGGCCCCCCCCCAGCCGGGGAGCTGTTTTTT. Its translation: CASSLGPPPAGELFF.